These 13 T cell receptor beta chains came from one sample sequenced in a study of OX40 agonist ivuxolimab in advanced cancers. Sequenced by immunoSEQ multiplex PCR; TCRdb stores in-frame clones only, minus some. The data hold some 43,000 clones, with about 90% observed a single time. The starting material was CD4+ or CD8+ T cells sorted from blood, obtained in a trial of the OX40 agonist ivuxolimab. The origin of the receptors is an adult with an advanced solid tumor such as melanoma, head and neck, liver or kidney cancer.

The rearrangement uses TRBV10-2 and TRBJ2-1; TRBD2 matches 10 bases. Germline-derived CDR1 and CDR2 are WSHSY and SAAADI. V dropped 2 bases and J dropped 14; count of bases not matched to a gene: 0. This CDR3 comprises 11 residues. The CDR3 bases are TGCGCCAGCAGTGAGGGGACTAGCGAGTTCTTC. Protein: CASSEGTSEFF.

CDR3 region: CASTSGALNTEAFF. The CDR3 DNA reads as TGTGCCAGCACCTCGGGAGCTTTGAACACTGAAGCTTTCTTT. The chain recombines TRBV2 with TRBJ1-1; no clear D gene. The germline CDR1 and CDR2 sequences are SNHLY and FYNNEI. Trimming took off 7 bases at V and 0 bases at J, with 12 bases between the two ends. This CDR3 is built from 14 residues.

This clone has more than one count but fewer than ten. The rearrangement joins TRBV2 to TRBJ2-7; D is undetermined. The V end lost 8 bases, the J end lost 4 bases, and 9 bases lay between the germline ends. The germline V gene has CDR1 SNHLY and CDR2 FYNNEI. The CDR3 contains 11 residues. CDR3 in amino acids: CASRTVYEQYF. The CDR3 nucleotides read TGTGCCAGCCGGACGGTGTACGAGCAGTACTTC.

This clone came up once. J is TRBJ1-4 and V is TRBV9, with D maybe TRBD1 (6 bases). Trimming shortened V by 4 bases and J by 8 bases, and 18 bases separated the two germline ends. The CDR3 sequence is 15 residues long. The germline CDR1 and CDR2 sequences are SGDLS and YYNGEE. Here the CDR3 reads CASSPSRGAGEKLFF. The CDR3 nucleotides are TGTGCCAGCAGCCCCAGTCGGGGGGCCGGGGAAAAACTGTTTTTT.

This chain uses TRBV5-6 with TRBJ1-1; D remains unclear. Trimming stripped 0 bases from V and 10 bases from J, with 10 bases between. The CDR3 is made up of 12 amino acids. Germline assignment: CDR1 SGHDT and CDR2 YYEEEE. The CDR3 reads CASSLGGEGAFF. In nucleotides, the CDR3 is TGTGCCAGCAGCTTGGGCGGGGAGGGAGCTTTCTTT.

This clone was found once. V usage is TRBV2 and J usage is TRBJ1-2; a weak D match, TRBD1 (6 bases). CDR1 is SNHLY and CDR2 is FYNNEI in the germline V gene. Trimming pared 3 bases from V and 4 bases from J, leaving 15 bases between. The CDR3 has 15 residues. CDR3 nucleotides: TGTGCCAGCAGTGAGGGGGGGGCACTGGGCTATGGCTACACCTTC. Amino acid sequence: CASSEGGALGYGYTF.

This sequence joins TRBV5-4 and TRBJ1-2, with D tentatively TRBD1 (6 bases). V gave up 4 bases and J gave up 0 bases, with 16 bases separating them. Germline CDR1 and CDR2: SGHNT and YYREEE (reference sequence). This CDR3 is 16 amino acids long. The CDR3 DNA reads as TGTGCCAGCAGCCCTTTTCCGGGACAAGCTAACTATGGCTACACCTTC. This encodes CASSPFPGQANYGYTF.

A single count supports this clone. This sequence joins TRBV6-1 and TRBJ2-7; TRBD2 agrees at 8 bases. V lost 5 bases and J lost 3; bases outside the gene matches: 9. CDR1 is MNHNS and CDR2 is SASEGT in the germline V gene. The CDR3 loop spans 15 amino acids. The CDR3 DNA sequence: TGTGCCAGCAGTTCCCACGGGGGGGGCGGCTACGAGCAGTACTTC. As protein: CASSSHGGGGYEQYF.

The chain couples TRBV11-2 to TRBJ2-3, with unresolved D. With 3 bases removed from V and 7 bases from J, the gap between germline ends came to 11 bases. There are 13 residues in the CDR3. Germline values: CDR1 SGHAT, CDR2 FQNNGV. The CDR3 protein is CASSLLVTNTQYF. The CDR3 nucleotides read TGTGCCAGCAGCTTGCTCGTTACAAATACGCAGTATTTT.

This clone was seen once. CDR3 loop: CASSAANTGELFF. In nucleotides, the CDR3 is TGTGCCAGCAGCGCCGCGAACACCGGGGAGCTGTTTTTT. V usage is TRBV7-6 and J usage is TRBJ2-2; the D is unclear. The CDR3 is made up of 13 amino acids. The germline V gene has CDR1 SGHVS and CDR2 FNYEAQ. V was clipped by 5 bases and J by 0 bases, with 4 bases between them. Together with reference TRBV7-6 and TRBJ2-2, the CDR3 gives the full variable domain: GAGVSQSPRYKVTKRGQDVALRCDPISGHVSLYWYRQALGQGPEFLTYFNYEAQQDKSGLPNDRFSAERPEGSISTLTIQRTEQRDSAMYRCASSAANTGELFFGEGSRLTVL.

The rearrangement links TRBV9 to TRBJ1-2; tentative D call: TRBD1 (5 bases). The germline CDR1 and CDR2 sequences are SGDLS and YYNGEE. V lost 6 bases, J lost 0 bases, and 9 bases lay in between. This CDR3 is built from 13 residues. The CDR3 loop is CASNTGSNYGYTF. The CDR3, as DNA: TGTGCCAGCAATACAGGATCTAACTATGGCTACACCTTC. The entire variable domain, with the rest obtained from reference TRBV9 and TRBJ1-2, is as follows: DSGVTQTPKHLITATGQRVTLRCSPRSGDLSVYWYQQSLDQGLQFLIQYYNGEERAKGNILERFSAQQFPDLHSELNLSSLELGDSALYFCASNTGSNYGYTFGSGTRLTVV.

V and J are TRBV7-6 and TRBJ2-3; tentatively, D is TRBD1 (6 bases). Trimming left V 1 base short and J 3 bases short, with 8 bases between. Germline loops: CDR1 SGHVS, CDR2 FNYEAQ. This CDR3 region has 14 residues. The CDR3 DNA sequence: TGTGCCAGCAGCTTAGGGACAGATACAGATACGCAGTATTTT. It is translated as CASSLGTDTDTQYF.

The chain combines TRBV5-4 with TRBJ2-5; tentatively, D is TRBD1 (6 bases). The CDR3 loop spans 16 amino acids. The germline V gene has CDR1 SGHNT and CDR2 YYREEE (reference sequence). Trimming pared 4 bases from V and 1 base from J, leaving 17 bases between. The CDR3 region is CASSRASGTPQETQYF. CDR3 in DNA: TGTGCCAGCAGCCGGGCTTCCGGGACACCCCAAGAGACCCAGTACTTC.